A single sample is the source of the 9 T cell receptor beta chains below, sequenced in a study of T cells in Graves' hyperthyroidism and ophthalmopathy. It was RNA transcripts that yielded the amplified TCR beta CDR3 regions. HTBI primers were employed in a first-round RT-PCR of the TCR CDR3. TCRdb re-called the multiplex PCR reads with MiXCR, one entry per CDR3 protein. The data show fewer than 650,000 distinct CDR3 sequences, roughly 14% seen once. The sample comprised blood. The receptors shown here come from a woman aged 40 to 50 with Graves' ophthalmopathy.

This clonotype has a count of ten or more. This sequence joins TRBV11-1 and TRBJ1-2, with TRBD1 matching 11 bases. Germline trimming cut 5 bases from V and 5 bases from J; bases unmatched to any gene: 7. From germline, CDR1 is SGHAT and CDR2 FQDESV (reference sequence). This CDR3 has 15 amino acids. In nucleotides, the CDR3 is TGTGCCAGCAGCCCAGGACAGGGGGCCTGGTATGGCTACACCTTC. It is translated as CASSPGQGAWYGYTF. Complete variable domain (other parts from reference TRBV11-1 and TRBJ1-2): EAEVAQSPRYKITEKSQAVAFWCDPISGHATLYWYRQILGQGPELLVQFQDESVVDDSQLPKDRFSAERLKGVDSTLKIQPAELGDSAMYLCASSPGQGAWYGYTFGSGTRLTVV.

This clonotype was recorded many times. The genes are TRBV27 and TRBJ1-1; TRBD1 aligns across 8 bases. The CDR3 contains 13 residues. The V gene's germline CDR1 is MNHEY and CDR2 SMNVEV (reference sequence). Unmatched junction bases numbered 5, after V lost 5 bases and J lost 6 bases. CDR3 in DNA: TGTGCCAGCAGTCCATCGACAGGGGCTGAAGCTTTCTTT. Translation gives CASSPSTGAEAFF.

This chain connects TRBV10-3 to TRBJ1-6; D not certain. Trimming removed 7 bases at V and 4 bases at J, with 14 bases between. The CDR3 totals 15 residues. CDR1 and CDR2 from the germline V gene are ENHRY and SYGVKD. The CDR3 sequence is CAINPGTEYNSPLHF. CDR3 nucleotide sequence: TGTGCCATCAACCCCGGTACAGAATATAATTCACCCCTCCACTTT.

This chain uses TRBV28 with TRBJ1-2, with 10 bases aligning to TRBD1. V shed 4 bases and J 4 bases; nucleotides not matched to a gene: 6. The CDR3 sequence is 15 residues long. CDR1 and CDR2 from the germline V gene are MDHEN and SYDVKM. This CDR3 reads CASSSGTGVGYGYTF. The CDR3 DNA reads TGTGCCAGCAGTTCGGGGACAGGGGTAGGCTATGGCTACACCTTC.

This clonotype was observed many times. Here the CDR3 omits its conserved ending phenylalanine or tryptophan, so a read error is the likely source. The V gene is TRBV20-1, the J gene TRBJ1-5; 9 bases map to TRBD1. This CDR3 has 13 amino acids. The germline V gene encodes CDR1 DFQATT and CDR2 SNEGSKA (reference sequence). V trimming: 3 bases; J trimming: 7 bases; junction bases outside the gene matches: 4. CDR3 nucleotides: TGCAGTGCTAGCTGGACAGGGGTGCAGCCCCAGCATTCT. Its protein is CSASWTGVQPQHS.

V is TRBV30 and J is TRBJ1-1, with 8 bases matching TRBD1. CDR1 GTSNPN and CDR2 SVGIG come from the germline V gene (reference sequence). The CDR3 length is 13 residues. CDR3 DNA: TGTGCTTTGGACAGGGCTGAAAACACTGAAGCTTTCTTT. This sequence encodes CALDRAENTEAFF.

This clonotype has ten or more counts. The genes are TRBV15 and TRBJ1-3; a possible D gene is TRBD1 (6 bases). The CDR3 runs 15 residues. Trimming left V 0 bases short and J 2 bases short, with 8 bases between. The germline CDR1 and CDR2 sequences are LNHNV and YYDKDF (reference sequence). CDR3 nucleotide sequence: TGTGCCACCAGCAGAGACCCAGGGGCTGGAAACACCATATATTTT. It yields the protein CATSRDPGAGNTIYF.

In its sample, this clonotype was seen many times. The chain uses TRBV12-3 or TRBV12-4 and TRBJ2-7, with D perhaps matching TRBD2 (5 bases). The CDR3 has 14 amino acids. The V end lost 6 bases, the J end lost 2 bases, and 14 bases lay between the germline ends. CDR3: CASSPPQRTYEQYF. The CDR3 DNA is TGTGCCAGCAGCCCCCCGCAGCGGACCTACGAGCAGTACTTC.

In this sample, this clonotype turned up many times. The CDR3 region is CSARSRDPNYGYTF. In nucleotides, the CDR3 is TGCAGTGCTAGGAGTAGGGACCCTAACTATGGCTACACCTTC. The rearrangement joins TRBV20-1 to TRBJ1-2; the D gene is possibly TRBD1 (5 bases). The CDR3 covers 14 residues. CDR1 is DFQATT, CDR2 SNEGSKA, per germline (reference sequence). With 3 bases removed from V and 0 bases from J, the gap between germline ends came to 11 bases.